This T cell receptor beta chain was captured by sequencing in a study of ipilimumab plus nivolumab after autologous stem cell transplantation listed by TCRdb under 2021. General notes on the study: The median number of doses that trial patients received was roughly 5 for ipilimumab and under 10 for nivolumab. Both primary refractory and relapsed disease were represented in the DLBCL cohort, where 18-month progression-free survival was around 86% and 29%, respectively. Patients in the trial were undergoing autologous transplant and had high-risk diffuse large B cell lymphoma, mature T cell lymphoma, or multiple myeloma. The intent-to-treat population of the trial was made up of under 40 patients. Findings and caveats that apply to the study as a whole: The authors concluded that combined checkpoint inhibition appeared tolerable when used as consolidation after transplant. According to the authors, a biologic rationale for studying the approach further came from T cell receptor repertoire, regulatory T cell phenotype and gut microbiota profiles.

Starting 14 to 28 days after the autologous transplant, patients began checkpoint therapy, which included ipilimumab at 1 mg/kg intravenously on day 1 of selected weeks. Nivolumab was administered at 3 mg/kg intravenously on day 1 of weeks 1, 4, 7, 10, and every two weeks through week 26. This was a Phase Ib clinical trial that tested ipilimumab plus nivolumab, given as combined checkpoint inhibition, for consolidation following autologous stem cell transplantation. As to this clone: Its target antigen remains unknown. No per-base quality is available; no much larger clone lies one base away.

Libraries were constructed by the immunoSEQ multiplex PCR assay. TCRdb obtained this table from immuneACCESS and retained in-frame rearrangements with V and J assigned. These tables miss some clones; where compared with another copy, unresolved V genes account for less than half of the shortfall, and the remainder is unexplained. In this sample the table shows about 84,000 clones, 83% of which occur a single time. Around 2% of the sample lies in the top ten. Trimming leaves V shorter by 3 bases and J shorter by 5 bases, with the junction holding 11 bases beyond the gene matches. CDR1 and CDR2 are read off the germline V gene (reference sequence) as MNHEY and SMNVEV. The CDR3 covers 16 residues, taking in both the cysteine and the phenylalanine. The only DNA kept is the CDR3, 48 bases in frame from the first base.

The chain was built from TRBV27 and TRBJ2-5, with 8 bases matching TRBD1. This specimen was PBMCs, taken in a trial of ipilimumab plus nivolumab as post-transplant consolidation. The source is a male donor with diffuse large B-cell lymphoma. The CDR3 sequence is CASSLIEGRGLETQYF. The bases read TGTGCCAGCAGTTTGATCGAGGGCAGGGGGCTTGAGACCCAGTACTTC.